These 23 T cell receptor beta chains were sequenced from one sample in a study of blood T cell repertoires in COVID-19. The repertoire was sequenced with immunoSEQ multiplex PCR; TCRdb's copy has only in-frame clones and lacks some. The data contain approximately 60,000 clones, around 76% of them singletons. Sequenced input: peripheral blood. The origin of the receptors is a man aged 50 or older with active or convalescent COVID-19.

The rearrangement joins TRBV7-9 to TRBJ1-2, with D maybe TRBD1 (6 bases). The ends were cut back, 1 base at V and 4 bases at J, with 10 bases in the middle. There are 14 residues in the CDR3. The germline gives CDR1 SEHNR, CDR2 FQNEAQ (reference sequence). CDR3 residues: CASSLGFRGYGYTF. Here the CDR3 DNA reads TGTGCCAGCAGCTTAGGATTCAGGGGCTATGGCTACACCTTC.

The chain combines TRBV7-9 with TRBJ2-1; D is ambiguous. Germline CDR1 SEHNR, CDR2 FQNEAQ (reference sequence). The CDR3 spans 17 residues. The V gene lost 1 base and the J gene lost 5 bases, with 18 bases spanning the gap. The CDR3 reads CASSLGPEQSLDNEQFF. The CDR3 bases are TGTGCCAGCAGCTTAGGTCCGGAACAGAGTTTAGACAATGAGCAGTTCTTC.

This clone has only one observation. Germline is not matched at one junction end, which may reflect a read error. The chain recombines TRBV11-2 with TRBJ1-1; TRBD1 agrees at 7 bases. CDR1 and CDR2 from the germline V gene are SGHAT and FQNNGV. This CDR3 comprises 13 residues. CDR3 sequence (DNA): TGTGCCAGCAGCCGTGTACCGGGACAGTCCCTATTTTTT. Translating gives CASSRVPGQSLFF.

This clone was observed a handful of times. V and J are TRBV19 and TRBJ1-2, with 12 positions matching TRBD1. This CDR3 spans 15 amino acids. Germline V gene data show CDR1 as LNHDA and CDR2 as SQIVND (reference sequence). V lost 2 bases, J lost 8 bases, and 6 bases stayed unmatched. CDR3 residues: CASSITGTGGFGYTF. CDR3 nucleotides: TGTGCCAGTAGTATAACCGGGACAGGGGGCTTCGGCTACACCTTC.

The chain combines TRBV5-1 with TRBJ1-4; a weak D match, TRBD1 (5 bases). Germline values: CDR1 SGHRS, CDR2 YFSETQ. V was cut by 4 bases and J by 8 bases, with 15 bases left in between. This CDR3 is built from 14 residues. The CDR3 here is CASSEPGLGEKLFF. The CDR3 bases are TGCGCCAGCAGCGAACCAGGGTTAGGGGAAAAACTGTTTTTT.

The table lists this clone with a few counts. CDR3 coding DNA: TGCGCCAGCAGCTTGTATGCGGGGACGGGGTCCTACGAGCAGTACTTC. Amino acids: CASSLYAGTGSYEQYF. The genes are TRBV5-1 and TRBJ2-7; tentative D call: TRBD2 (6 bases). From germline, CDR1 is SGHRS and CDR2 YFSETQ. This CDR3 region has 16 residues. The germline V and J ends were trimmed by 1 base and 1 base, with 15 bases remaining between them. The complete variable domain, with remaining parts taken from reference TRBV5-1 and TRBJ2-7, reads KAGVTQTPRYLIKTRGQQVTLSCSPISGHRSVSWYQQTPGQGLQFLFEYFSETQRNKGNFPGRFSGRQFSNSRSEMNVSTLELGDSALYLCASSLYAGTGSYEQYFGPGTRLTVT.

V is TRBV10-3 and J is TRBJ2-7; 8 bases agree with TRBD2. Unmatched junction bases numbered 8, after V lost 3 bases and J lost 4 bases. The germline gives CDR1 ENHRY, CDR2 SYGVKD. The CDR3 runs to 15 residues. CDR3 DNA sequence: TGTGCCATCAGTGACCCGGGACTAGGACAATACGAGCAGTACTTC. Amino acids: CAISDPGLGQYEQYF.

J is TRBJ2-3 and V is TRBV29-1; 15 bases match TRBD2. V dropped 4 bases and J dropped 6; count of bases not matched to a gene: 5. Germline V CDR1 and CDR2: SQVTM, ANQGSEA. CDR3 length: 15 residues. As DNA, the CDR3 is TGCAGCGTTGGGACTAGCGGGGGGGCGGCCGATACGCAGTATTTT. Protein: CSVGTSGGAADTQYF.

The rearrangement uses TRBV13 and TRBJ2-3, with 9 nucleotides matching TRBD2. V dropped 5 bases and J dropped 0; count of bases not matched to a gene: 6. This CDR3 has 16 residues. The germline V gene has CDR1 PRHDT and CDR2 FYEKMQ (reference sequence). The CDR3 loop is CASSPGGGESTDTQYF. Written as DNA, the CDR3 is TGTGCCAGCAGCCCTGGCGGGGGGGAAAGCACAGATACGCAGTATTTT.

The CDR3 nucleotides are TGTGCCACCAGTGATCCGGGACAGAACACAGATACGCAGTATTTT. This gives the protein CATSDPGQNTDTQYF. The genes are TRBV24-1 and TRBJ2-3; 7 bases map to TRBD1. V shed 3 bases, J shed 2 bases, and the junction held 4 bases outside the gene matches. Germline CDR1 and CDR2: KGHDR and SFDVKD. This CDR3 is 15 amino acids long.

This chain links TRBV6-5 with TRBJ1-2; 11 nucleotides line up with TRBD1. V was clipped by 4 bases and J by 7 bases; unmatched bases: 8. The CDR3 extends over 15 amino acids. Germline V lookup: CDR1 MNHEY, CDR2 SVGAGI. CDR3 loop: CASSSPAGTGGGYTF. As DNA, the CDR3 is TGTGCCAGCAGTTCCCCAGCCGGGACAGGGGGTGGCTACACCTTC.

This sequence joins TRBV7-3 and TRBJ2-5, with 7 bases identical to TRBD2. From germline, CDR1 is SGHTA and CDR2 FQGTGA. The CDR3 sequence is 14 residues long. V shed 2 bases, J shed 7 bases, and the junction held 7 bases outside the gene matches. The CDR3 sequence: CASSLGGPGGTQYF. The CDR3, as DNA: TGTGCCAGCAGCTTAGGAGGCCCGGGGGGGACCCAGTACTTC.

The chain uses TRBV3-1 (or the pseudogene TRBV3-2) and TRBJ2-5, with 12 bases fitting TRBD2. The CDR3 has 16 residues. The germline CDR1 and CDR2 sequences are LGHDT and YNNKEL (reference sequence). V lost 2 bases, J lost 3 bases, and 4 bases stayed unmatched. CDR3 sequence: CASSQLLAGGKETQYF. DNA for the CDR3: TGTGCCAGCAGCCAATTACTAGCGGGGGGAAAAGAGACCCAGTACTTC.

The rearrangement joins TRBV7-2 to TRBJ2-1; 14 nucleotides match TRBD2. CDR1 is SGHTA and CDR2 is FQGNSA in the germline V gene. V shed 3 bases, J shed 9 bases, and the junction held 16 bases outside the gene matches. The CDR3 is 19 residues long. The CDR3 nucleotides read TGTGCCAGCAGCTTCACAAACACTCGACTAGCGGGGGGGCCCGTTGAGCAGTTCTTC. Its translation is CASSFTNTRLAGGPVEQFF.

The chain uses TRBV4-1 and TRBJ1-2, with D possibly being TRBD1 (6 bases). Per the germline V gene, CDR1 is MGHRA and CDR2 is YSYEKL. Between the trimmed V and J ends, which lost 0 bases and 2 bases, there was a span of 7 bases. The CDR3 is 14 residues long. The CDR3 spells CASSQETGNYGYTF. The CDR3 region has the DNA TGCGCCAGCAGCCAAGAAACAGGGAACTATGGCTACACCTTC.

V usage is TRBV3-1 (or the pseudogene TRBV3-2) and J usage is TRBJ1-5; D is undetermined. This CDR3 comprises 13 residues. V was clipped by 0 bases and J by 7 bases, with 7 bases between them. From germline, CDR1 is LGHDT and CDR2 YNNKEL (reference sequence). The CDR3 region is CASSQDMGQPQHF. The CDR3 DNA is TGTGCCAGCAGCCAAGATATGGGCCAGCCCCAGCATTTT.

About this clone: The junction does not match germline at one end; this may be a read error. V gene TRBV6-5 combines with J gene TRBJ2-3; 7 bases are a match to TRBD2. The CDR3 sequence is 15 residues long. In germline, CDR1 is MNHEY, CDR2 SVGAGI. Written as DNA, the CDR3 is TGTGCCAGCATTTACGGGGAGGGTAGCACAGATACGCAGTATTTT. This sequence encodes CASIYGEGSTDTQYF.

For this clone: The same CDR3 is also encoded by other DNA sequences in this sample. The chain combines TRBV12-3 or TRBV12-4 with TRBJ1-1; D is uncertain. The CDR3 extends over 13 amino acids. V was shortened by 3 bases and J by 0 bases, with 5 bases between the two germline ends. The CDR3 region has the DNA TGTGCCAGCAGTTTGGCCCTGAACACTGAAGCTTTCTTT. Translation gives CASSLALNTEAFF.

V gene TRBV4-2 combines with J gene TRBJ1-6; no clear D gene. Trimming removed 1 base from V and 10 bases from J, with 8 bases in between. The CDR3 has 13 amino acids. Germline CDR1 LGHNA, CDR2 YNFKEQ. The CDR3 sequence is CASSQVPGSPLHF. DNA for the CDR3: TGTGCCAGCAGCCAAGTCCCGGGATCACCCCTCCACTTT.

The chain combines TRBV30 with TRBJ1-1; D ambiguous. V was clipped by 6 bases and J by 0 bases, with 2 bases between them. This CDR3 comprises 10 residues. The germline gives CDR1 GTSNPN, CDR2 SVGIG (reference sequence). For the CDR3, the DNA is TGTGCCTGCGTGAACACTGAAGCTTTCTTT. Its protein product is CACVNTEAFF. The complete variable domain, with remaining parts taken from reference TRBV30 and TRBJ1-1, reads SQTIHQWPATLVQPVGSPLSLECTVEGTSNPNLYWYRQAAGRGLQLLFYSVGIGQISSEVPQNLSASRPQDRQFILSSKKLLLSDSGFYLCACVNTEAFFGQGTRLTVV.

This rearrangement joins TRBV30 to TRBJ2-7; 11 bases line up with TRBD1. CDR3 length equals 16 residues. Trimming at V came to 1 base and at J to 6 bases, leaving 11 bases not matched to a gene. Germline V lookup: CDR1 GTSNPN, CDR2 SVGIG (reference sequence). This chain's CDR3 is CAWSATGTGGSGEQYF. The CDR3 DNA follows: TGTGCCTGGAGTGCTACCGGGACAGGGGGGAGTGGCGAGCAGTACTTC.

V is TRBV11-3 and J is TRBJ1-5; 9 bases are shared with TRBD1. V was pared by 1 base and J by 2 bases, with 12 bases of the junction left unmatched. The CDR3 loop spans 19 amino acids. Germline V gives CDR1 SGHNT, CDR2 YENEEA. CDR3 coding DNA: TGTGCCAGCAGCTTAGGGCCGAGACAGGGGGTATGTGGCAATCAGCCCCAGCATTTT. This encodes CASSLGPRQGVCGNQPQHF.

This chain joins TRBV7-9 and TRBJ1-1; D is undetermined. The V end lost 1 base, the J end lost 6 bases, and 15 bases lay between the germline ends. Germline V CDR1 and CDR2: SEHNR, FQNEAQ (reference sequence). The CDR3 spans 15 residues. CDR3 DNA: TGTGCCAGCAGCTTAGTTTTTGGCAGCGGGGCTGAAGCTTTCTTT. Protein product: CASSLVFGSGAEAFF.